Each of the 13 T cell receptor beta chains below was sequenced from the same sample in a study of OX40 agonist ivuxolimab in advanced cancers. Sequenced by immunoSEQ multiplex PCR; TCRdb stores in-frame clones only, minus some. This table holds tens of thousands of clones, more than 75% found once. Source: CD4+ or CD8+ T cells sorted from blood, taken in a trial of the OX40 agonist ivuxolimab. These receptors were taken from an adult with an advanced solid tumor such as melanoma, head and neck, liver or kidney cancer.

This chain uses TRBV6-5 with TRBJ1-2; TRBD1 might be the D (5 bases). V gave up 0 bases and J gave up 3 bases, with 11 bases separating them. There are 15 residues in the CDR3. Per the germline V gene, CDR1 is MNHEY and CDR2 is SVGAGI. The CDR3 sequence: CASSYSVSGDYGYTF. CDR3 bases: TGTGCCAGCAGTTACTCAGTTTCGGGGGACTATGGCTACACCTTC.

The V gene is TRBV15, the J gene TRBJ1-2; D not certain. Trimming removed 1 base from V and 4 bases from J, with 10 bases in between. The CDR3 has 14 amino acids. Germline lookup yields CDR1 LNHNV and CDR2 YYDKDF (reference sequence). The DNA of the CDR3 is TGTGCCACCAGCAGAGCCCAAGCAACCTATGGCTACACCTTC. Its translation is CATSRAQATYGYTF.

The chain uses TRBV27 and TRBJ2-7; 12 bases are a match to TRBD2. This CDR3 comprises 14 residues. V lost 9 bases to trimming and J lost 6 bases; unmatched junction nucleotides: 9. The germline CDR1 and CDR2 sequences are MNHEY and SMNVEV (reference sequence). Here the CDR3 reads CASSRTSGKAEQYF. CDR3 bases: TGTGCCAGTTCCCGGACTAGCGGGAAAGCCGAGCAGTACTTC.

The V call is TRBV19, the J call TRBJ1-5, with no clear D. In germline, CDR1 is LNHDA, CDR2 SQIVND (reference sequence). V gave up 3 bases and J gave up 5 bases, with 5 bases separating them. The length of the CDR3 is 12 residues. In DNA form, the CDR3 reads TGTGCCAGTAGTATTTATGATCAGCCCCAGCATTTT. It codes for CASSIYDQPQHF.

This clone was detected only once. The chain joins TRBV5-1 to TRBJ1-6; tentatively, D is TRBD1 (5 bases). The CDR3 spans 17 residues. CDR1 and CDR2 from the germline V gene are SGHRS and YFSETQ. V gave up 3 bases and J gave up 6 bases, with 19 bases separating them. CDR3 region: CASSSGRGGFSNSPLHF. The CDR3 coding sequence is TGCGCCAGCAGCTCAGGACGGGGGGGTTTCTCTAATTCACCCCTCCACTTT.

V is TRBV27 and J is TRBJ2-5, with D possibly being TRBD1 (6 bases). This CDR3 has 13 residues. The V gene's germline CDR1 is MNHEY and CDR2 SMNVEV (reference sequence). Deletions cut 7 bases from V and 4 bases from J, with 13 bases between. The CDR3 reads CASKKQGGETQYF. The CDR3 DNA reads TGTGCCAGCAAAAAACAAGGGGGAGAGACCCAGTACTTC.

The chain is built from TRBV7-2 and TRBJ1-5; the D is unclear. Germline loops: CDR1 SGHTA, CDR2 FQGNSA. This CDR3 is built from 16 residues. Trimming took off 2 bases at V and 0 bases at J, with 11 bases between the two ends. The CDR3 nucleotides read TGTGCCAGCAGCTTAAGTGGCGCGTCTAGCAATCAGCCCCAGCATTTT. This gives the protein CASSLSGASSNQPQHF. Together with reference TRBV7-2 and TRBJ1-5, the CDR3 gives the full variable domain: GAGVSQSPSNKVTEKGKDVELRCDPISGHTALYWYRQSLGQGLEFLIYFQGNSAPDKSGLPSDRFSAERTGGSVSTLTIQRTQQEDSAVYLCASSLSGASSNQPQHFGDGTRLSIL.

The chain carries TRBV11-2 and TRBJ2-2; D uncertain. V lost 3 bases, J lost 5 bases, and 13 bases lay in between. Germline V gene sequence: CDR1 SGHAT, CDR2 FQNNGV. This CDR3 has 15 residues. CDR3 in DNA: TGTGCCAGCAGCTTTTGGGATATCAGTACCGGGGAGCTGTTTTTT. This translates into CASSFWDISTGELFF.

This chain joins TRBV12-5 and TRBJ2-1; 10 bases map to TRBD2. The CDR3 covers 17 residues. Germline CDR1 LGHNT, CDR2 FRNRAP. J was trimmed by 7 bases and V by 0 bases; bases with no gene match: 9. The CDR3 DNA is TGTGCTAGTGGTTTGGTACCTCTAGCGGGAGTGGTAAATGAGCAGTTCTTC. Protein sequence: CASGLVPLAGVVNEQFF.

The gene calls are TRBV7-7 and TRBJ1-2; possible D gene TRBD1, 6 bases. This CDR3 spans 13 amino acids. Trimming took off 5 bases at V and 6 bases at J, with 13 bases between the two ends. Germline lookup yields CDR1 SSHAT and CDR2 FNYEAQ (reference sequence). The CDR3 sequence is CASSPRGGNGYTF. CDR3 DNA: TGTGCCAGCAGCCCCCGCGGGGGCAATGGCTACACCTTC.

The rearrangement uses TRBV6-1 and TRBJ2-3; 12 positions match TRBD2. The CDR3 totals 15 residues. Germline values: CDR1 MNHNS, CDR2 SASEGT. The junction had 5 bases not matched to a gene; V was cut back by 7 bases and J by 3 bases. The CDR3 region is CASNSGLAGTDTQYF. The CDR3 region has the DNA TGTGCCAGCAACTCTGGACTAGCGGGAACAGATACGCAGTATTTT.

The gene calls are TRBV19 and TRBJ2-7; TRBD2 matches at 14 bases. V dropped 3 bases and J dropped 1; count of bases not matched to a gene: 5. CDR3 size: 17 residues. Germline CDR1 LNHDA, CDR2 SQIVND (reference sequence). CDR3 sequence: CASSMGTSGSMSYEQYF. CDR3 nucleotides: TGTGCCAGTAGTATGGGGACTAGCGGGAGTATGTCCTACGAGCAGTACTTC.

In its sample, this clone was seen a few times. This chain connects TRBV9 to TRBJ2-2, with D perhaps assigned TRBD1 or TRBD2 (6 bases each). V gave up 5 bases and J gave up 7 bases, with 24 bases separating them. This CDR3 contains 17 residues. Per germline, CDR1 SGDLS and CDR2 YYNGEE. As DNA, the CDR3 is TGTGCCAGCAGGGGAAGGGGGGCCTCTACCGATAGCGGGGAGCTGTTTTTT. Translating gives CASRGRGASTDSGELFF.